These 29 T cell receptor beta chains share one sample of origin, sequenced in a study of cytomegalovirus exposure and HLA in healthy donors. The PCR ran on 60 Vbeta and 13 Jbeta primers. Sequencing used immunoSEQ multiplex PCR; TCRdb keeps in-frame clones, though not all of them. The repertoire holds under 200,000 clones, with over 65% as singletons. The sample comprised PBMCs. The receptors derive from a woman in her 50s in good health and CMV-seropositive.

J is TRBJ2-2 and V is TRBV10-3, with D perhaps matching TRBD1 (5 bases). Germline lookup yields CDR1 ENHRY and CDR2 SYGVKD. This CDR3 contains 18 residues. V was trimmed by 0 bases and J by 0 bases, leaving 14 bases between them. The CDR3 DNA follows: TGTGCCATCAGTGAGTCCATACCGACAGAGACGAACACCGGGGAGCTGTTTTTT. Protein: CAISESIPTETNTGELFF.

The V call is TRBV10-3, the J call TRBJ2-2; 8 bases fit TRBD2. The CDR3 contains 14 residues. Trimming took 4 bases from V and 7 from J; bases not matched to a gene: 5. Germline values: CDR1 ENHRY, CDR2 SYGVKD. The CDR3 coding sequence is TGTGCCATCAGTGCGGAACTAGCGGTCGGGGAGCTGTTTTTT. Translated: CAISAELAVGELFF.

The rearrangement links TRBV6-4 to TRBJ2-3, with a weak D call TRBD2 (5 bases). Germline V lookup: CDR1 MRHNA, CDR2 SNTAGT. V gave up 3 bases and J gave up 0 bases, with 13 bases separating them. The CDR3 is made up of 16 amino acids. The CDR3 bases are TGTGCCAGCAGTGAAGTCGGGGTTTCTAGCACAGATACGCAGTATTTT. Translating gives CASSEVGVSSTDTQYF.

CDR3 residues: CASSGSQGWAGELFF. The CDR3, as DNA: TGTGCCAGTAGTGGGTCGCAGGGGTGGGCCGGGGAGCTGTTTTTT. The gene calls are TRBV19 and TRBJ2-2, with a possible D match to TRBD1 (6 bases). The CDR3 totals 15 residues. V was clipped by 5 bases and J by 6 bases, with 16 bases between them. CDR1 and CDR2 (germline): LNHDA, SQIVND (reference sequence).

V and J are TRBV5-6 and TRBJ2-2; 10 bases are shared with TRBD2. The V and J ends lost 2 bases and 4 bases, in that order; junction bases with no gene match: 5. The CDR3 sequence is 16 residues long. CDR1 and CDR2 (germline): SGHDT, YYEEEE. CDR3 bases: TGTGCCAGCAGCTTAGCGGGGGGGCCGAGCACCGGGGAGCTGTTTTTT. Translation gives CASSLAGGPSTGELFF.

The V and J genes are TRBV4-3 and TRBJ2-3; 7 positions agree with TRBD1. V shed 6 bases, J shed 3 bases, and the junction held 21 bases outside the gene matches. The CDR3 length is 19 residues. Germline CDR1 reads LGHNA; CDR2 reads YSLEER. CDR3 DNA: TGCGCCAGCAGTAAGACACCCAAGATCTCGACAGGGACGACAGATACGCAGTATTTT. This codes for CASSKTPKISTGTTDTQYF.

This clone has a single count. This chain uses TRBV6-5 with TRBJ2-7, with TRBD1 identical over 7 bases. The CDR3 has 13 residues. V lost 4 bases, J lost 4 bases, and 4 bases stayed unmatched. Per the germline V gene, CDR1 is MNHEY and CDR2 is SVGAGI. The CDR3 sequence is CASSFDREYEQYF. The CDR3 DNA sequence: TGTGCCAGCAGTTTTGACAGGGAGTACGAGCAGTACTTC.

This chain joins TRBV5-1 and TRBJ2-5; 12 bases align to TRBD2. CDR3 length: 15 residues. V gave up 6 bases and J gave up 1 base; unmatched junction bases: 4. Germline V gene data show CDR1 as SGHRS and CDR2 as YFSETQ. The CDR3 nucleotides are TGCGCCAGCAAGTGGACTAGCGGGGTCCAAGAGACCCAGTACTTC. Translation: CASKWTSGVQETQYF. The complete variable domain, with remaining parts taken from reference TRBV5-1 and TRBJ2-5, reads KAGVTQTPRYLIKTRGQQVTLSCSPISGHRSVSWYQQTPGQGLQFLFEYFSETQRNKGNFPGRFSGRQFSNSRSEMNVSTLELGDSALYLCASKWTSGVQETQYFGPGTRLLVL.

The rearrangement links TRBV20-1 to TRBJ2-1; a weak D match, TRBD2 (5 bases). V was trimmed by 6 bases and J by 4 bases, leaving 7 bases between them. CDR1 DFQATT and CDR2 SNEGSKA come from the germline V gene (reference sequence). The CDR3 totals 11 residues. CDR3 DNA sequence: TGCAGTGCGGGAGCATACAATGAGCAGTTCTTC. Its protein product is CSAGAYNEQFF.

The chain is built from TRBV19 and TRBJ1-5; 7 bases are shared with TRBD1. The J segment lost 2 bases and the V segment lost 2 bases, leaving 12 bases of the junction unmatched. This CDR3 has 18 amino acids. Germline V gene lookup returns CDR1 LNHDA and CDR2 SQIVND (reference sequence). For the CDR3, the DNA is TGTGCCAGTAGTATAAACAACAGGGGTAACCGGCGCAATCAGCCCCAGCATTTT. This translates into CASSINNRGNRRNQPQHF.

This clone was observed a few times. The chain couples TRBV5-1 to TRBJ1-2; D is possibly TRBD1 (5 bases). Looked up from germline, CDR1 is SGHRS and CDR2 is YFSETQ. V lost 4 bases, J lost 5 bases, and 12 bases lay in between. The length of the CDR3 is 13 residues. DNA of the CDR3: TGCGCCAGCAGCGTATCCGGGGGTTATGGCTACACCTTC. Translating it yields CASSVSGGYGYTF.

The chain is built from TRBV29-1 and TRBJ2-1, with D maybe TRBD2 (6 bases). Germline V gives CDR1 SQVTM, CDR2 ANQGSEA. Deletions cut 2 bases from V and 1 base from J, with 12 bases between. This CDR3 contains 15 residues. This CDR3 reads CSVEPRGSSYNEQFF. CDR3 DNA sequence: TGCAGCGTTGAACCACGGGGGTCTTCCTACAATGAGCAGTTCTTC.

The V and J genes are TRBV11-2 and TRBJ2-1, with 10 bases aligning to TRBD2. Germline V gives CDR1 SGHAT, CDR2 FQNNGV. The CDR3 is made up of 15 amino acids. Germline trimming cut 5 bases from V and 7 bases from J; bases unmatched to any gene: 8. CDR3 nucleotide sequence: TGTGCCAGCAGCAGAAGTAGCGGGGGGCAGAATGAGCAGTTCTTC. Protein: CASSRSSGGQNEQFF.

V gene TRBV28 combines with J gene TRBJ2-5, with TRBD1 matching over 8 bases. This CDR3 region has 14 residues. J gave up 5 bases and V 3 bases, and 5 bases lay outside the gene matches. Germline V gene data show CDR1 as MDHEN and CDR2 as SYDVKM. The CDR3 loop reads CASSLAGGAETQYF. The CDR3 DNA reads as TGTGCCAGCAGTTTGGCAGGGGGCGCGGAGACCCAGTACTTC.

About this clone: Other nucleotide sequences from this sample produce the same CDR3. V gene TRBV18 combines with J gene TRBJ1-2; 8 nucleotides line up with TRBD1. Germline-derived CDR1 and CDR2 are KGHSH and LQKENI. Losses at the gene ends were 5 bases for V and 0 bases for J; bases not matched to a gene: 5. The CDR3 runs to 15 residues. The CDR3 loop is CASSDGQGANYGYTF. In nucleotides, the CDR3 is TGTGCCAGCTCAGATGGACAGGGAGCTAACTATGGCTACACCTTC.

The rearrangement links TRBV28 to TRBJ1-2; 8 bases are shared with TRBD1. With V trimmed by 3 bases and J by 8 bases, 11 bases remained unmatched. Germline V gives CDR1 MDHEN, CDR2 SYDVKM. This CDR3 region has 15 residues. The CDR3 region has the DNA TGTGCCAGCAGTTTTCAGGGGGCGCAGTTTAAGGGCTACACCTTC. The encoded protein is CASSFQGAQFKGYTF.

On this clone: The junction differs from germline at one of its ends, possibly a read error. This chain joins TRBV5-1 and TRBJ2-7; D possibly corresponds to TRBD1 (5 bases). Germline CDR1 and CDR2: SGHRS and YFSETQ. This CDR3 spans 14 amino acids. The CDR3 reads CASSLFAGWDEQYF. The DNA for the CDR3 is TGTGCCAGCAGCTTGTTTGCAGGGTGGGACGAGCAGTACTTC.

The chain employs TRBV6-5 and TRBJ1-2; D is possibly TRBD1 (5 bases). Germline V lookup: CDR1 MNHEY, CDR2 SVGAGI. Trimming left V 5 bases short and J 4 bases short, with 11 bases between. The CDR3 runs 13 residues. The CDR3 DNA sequence: TGTGCCAGCAGTGGGGCAGATTCCTATGGCTACACCTTC. Its protein is CASSGADSYGYTF.

This chain uses TRBV6-5 with TRBJ2-7, with 8 bases aligning to TRBD2. Germline V CDR1 and CDR2: MNHEY, SVGAGI. The CDR3 contains 14 residues. V lost 5 bases and J lost 2; bases outside the gene matches: 5. CDR3: CASSHGGVTYEQYF. CDR3 nucleotide sequence: TGTGCCAGCAGTCACGGGGGGGTGACCTACGAGCAGTACTTC.

The rearrangement joins TRBV7-9 to TRBJ2-7; D is undetermined. Germline loops: CDR1 SEHNR, CDR2 FQNEAQ (reference sequence). The CDR3 has 15 residues. CDR3 DNA sequence: TGTTCTAGTTTTTTCAAGCAGAAGACGGCATACGAGCAGTACTTC. This encodes CSSFFKQKTAYEQYF.

The gene calls are TRBV27 and TRBJ2-5; 8 bases fit TRBD2. After removal of 4 bases from V and 3 bases from J, the junction contained 13 bases not matched to a gene. The CDR3 is 17 residues long. Germline values: CDR1 MNHEY, CDR2 SMNVEV (reference sequence). The CDR3 nucleotides are TGTGCCAGCAGTTCCCTAATTCCGGGGGGGGTCGAAGAGACCCAGTACTTC. It specifies CASSSLIPGGVEETQYF.

This clone occurred a few times. This chain connects TRBV27 to TRBJ2-1; no reliable D call. CDR1 is MNHEY, CDR2 SMNVEV, per germline (reference sequence). The ends were cut back, 3 bases at V and 7 bases at J, with 10 bases in the middle. CDR3 length equals 13 residues. CDR3 region: CASSFEKQNEQFF. The CDR3 DNA is TGTGCCAGCAGTTTTGAAAAACAGAATGAGCAGTTCTTC.

The chain is built from TRBV7-9 and TRBJ2-5, with D maybe TRBD1 (5 bases). The CDR3 has 13 residues. Germline CDR1 SEHNR, CDR2 FQNEAQ (reference sequence). Trimming removed 2 bases at V and 5 bases at J, with 9 bases between. The chain's CDR3 is CASSLSGSETQYF. The CDR3 nucleotides are TGTGCCAGCAGCTTATCAGGGTCCGAGACCCAGTACTTC.

The CDR3 DNA sequence: TGCGCCAGCAGCTTGGGAGGCGCGGGTGAAGCTTTCTTT. Translated: CASSLGGAGEAFF. This chain uses TRBV5-1 with TRBJ1-1; D not resolved. Trimming stripped 0 bases from V and 7 bases from J, with 10 bases between. The CDR3 sequence is 13 residues long. Looked up from germline, CDR1 is SGHRS and CDR2 is YFSETQ. The variable domain in full, with the rest retrieved from reference TRBV5-1 and TRBJ1-1, is KAGVTQTPRYLIKTRGQQVTLSCSPISGHRSVSWYQQTPGQGLQFLFEYFSETQRNKGNFPGRFSGRQFSNSRSEMNVSTLELGDSALYLCASSLGGAGEAFFGQGTRLTVV.

The J gene is TRBJ2-7, the V gene TRBV18, with 10 nucleotides matching TRBD1. Germline V lookup: CDR1 KGHSH, CDR2 LQKENI. Trimming at V came to 5 bases and at J to 3 bases, leaving 4 bases not matched to a gene. The CDR3 contains 14 residues. The CDR3 DNA reads as TGTGCCAGCTCAGCCGGACAGGGGGACTACGAGCAGTACTTC. Translation: CASSAGQGDYEQYF.

This clone was counted a single time. V and J are TRBV9 and TRBJ1-2, with TRBD1 as a possible D gene (6 bases). CDR3 length: 14 residues. Germline V gene lookup returns CDR1 SGDLS and CDR2 YYNGEE. V shed 3 bases and J shed 8 bases, with 17 bases lying between them. In nucleotides, the CDR3 is TGTGCCAGCAGCGCCTTACAGGGCCACGGAGGCTACACCTTC. Amino acids: CASSALQGHGGYTF.

The chain couples TRBV5-1 to TRBJ1-1, with unresolved D. This CDR3 has 15 residues. V dropped 0 bases and J dropped 1 base, with 10 bases sitting between them. Germline lookup yields CDR1 SGHRS and CDR2 YFSETQ. In DNA, the CDR3 is TGCGCCAGCAGCTTGGATGGAGTAAGGAACACTGAAGCTTTCTTT. It codes for CASSLDGVRNTEAFF. Using reference TRBV5-1 and TRBJ1-1 for the parts outside the CDR3, the full variable domain is KAGVTQTPRYLIKTRGQQVTLSCSPISGHRSVSWYQQTPGQGLQFLFEYFSETQRNKGNFPGRFSGRQFSNSRSEMNVSTLELGDSALYLCASSLDGVRNTEAFFGQGTRLTVV.

The chain combines TRBV7-3 with TRBJ2-3; 8 bases line up with TRBD1. With V trimmed by 5 bases and J by 8 bases, 6 bases remained unmatched. The germline CDR1 and CDR2 sequences are SGHTA and FQGTGA. The length of the CDR3 is 13 residues. CDR3 sequence: CASSAAGGGTQYF. The CDR3 DNA is TGTGCCAGCAGCGCGGCAGGGGGCGGTACGCAGTATTTT. Together with reference TRBV7-3 and TRBJ2-3, the CDR3 gives the full variable domain: GAGVSQTPSNKVTEKGKYVELRCDPISGHTALYWYRQSLGQGPEFLIYFQGTGAADDSGLPNDRFFAVRPEGSVSTLKIQRTERGDSAVYLCASSAAGGGTQYFGPGTRLTVL.

V gene TRBV5-1 combines with J gene TRBJ2-3, with 14 bases aligning to TRBD2. Germline-derived CDR1 and CDR2 are SGHRS and YFSETQ. The trim removed 1 base at V and 4 bases at J, leaving 8 bases unmatched. This CDR3 spans 18 amino acids. CDR3 sequence: CASSLRGLAGDWADTQYF. In DNA, the CDR3 is TGCGCCAGCAGCTTGAGGGGACTAGCGGGGGATTGGGCAGATACGCAGTATTTT.